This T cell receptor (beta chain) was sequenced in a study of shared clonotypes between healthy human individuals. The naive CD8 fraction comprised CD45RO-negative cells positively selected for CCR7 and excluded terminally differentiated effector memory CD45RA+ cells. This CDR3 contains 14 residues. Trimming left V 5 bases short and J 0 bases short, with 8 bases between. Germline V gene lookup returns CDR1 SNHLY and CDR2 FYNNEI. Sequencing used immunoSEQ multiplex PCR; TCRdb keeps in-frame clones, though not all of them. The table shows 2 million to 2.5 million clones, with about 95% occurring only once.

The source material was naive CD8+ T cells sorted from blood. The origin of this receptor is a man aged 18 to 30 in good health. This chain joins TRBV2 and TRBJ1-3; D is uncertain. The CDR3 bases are TGTGCCAGCAGTTCTCAGAGCTCTGGAAACACCATATATTTT. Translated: CASSSQSSGNTIYF.